This T cell receptor (beta chain) was sequenced in a study of human T cells and chemical hapten exposure. The V gene lost 2 bases and the J gene lost 10 bases, with 12 bases spanning the gap. Germline CDR1 reads MRHNA; CDR2 reads SNTAGT. This CDR3 region has 14 residues. This clonotype appeared many times. TCRdb called the RACE reads again in MiXCR, with one record for every CDR3 protein. The table records around 330,000 distinct CDR3 sequences, about 5% of them present only once. As for time point: pre-sensitization, week 0. Treatment: therapeutic diphenylcyclopropenone sensitization with weekly scalp DPC.

The source material was whole blood, sampled in connection with sensitization to the hapten diphenylcyclopropenone (DPC). The V gene is TRBV6-4, the J gene TRBJ1-6; D remains unclear. This clonotype was obtained from a young woman with alopecia areata. Some clones in this sample may be carry-over from other donors' samples. The CDR3 nucleotides are TGTGCCAGCAGTGACGGTCGGTTATGGTCACCCCTCCACTTT. It specifies CASSDGRLWSPLHF.